The 9 T cell receptor beta chains reported below all come from one sample, sequenced in a study of OX40 agonist ivuxolimab in advanced cancers. This table comes from immunoSEQ multiplex PCR, and its TCRdb copy is limited to in-frame clones, with some not included. The sample consists of 100,000 to 130,000 clones, around 93% of them appearing once. This sample comprised CD4+ or CD8+ T cells sorted from blood, obtained in a trial of the OX40 agonist ivuxolimab. The receptors here all came from an adult with an advanced solid tumor such as melanoma, head and neck, liver or kidney cancer.

The chain carries TRBV28 and TRBJ2-7; the D gene is possibly TRBD2 (7 bases). Germline V gives CDR1 MDHEN, CDR2 SYDVKM. The CDR3 loop spans 15 amino acids. V was shortened by 5 bases and J by 6 bases, with 20 bases between the two germline ends. CDR3 region: CASSEAGAGEGEQYF. The CDR3 DNA follows: TGTGCCAGCAGTGAGGCGGGGGCAGGAGAGGGCGAGCAGTACTTC. The variable domain in full, completed from reference TRBV28 and TRBJ2-7, reads DVKVTQSSRYLVKRTGEKVFLECVQDMDHENMFWYRQDPGLGLRLIYFSYDVKMKEKGDIPEGYSVSREKKERFSLILESASTNQTSMYLCASSEAGAGEGEQYFGPGTRLTVT.

The V and J genes are TRBV27 and TRBJ2-7; possibly TRBD2 for D (6 bases). With 6 bases removed from V and 4 bases from J, the gap between germline ends came to 19 bases. The germline gives CDR1 MNHEY, CDR2 SMNVEV (reference sequence). This CDR3 spans 15 amino acids. CDR3 residues: CASRTQGWGRYEQYF. The CDR3, as DNA: TGTGCCAGCAGGACCCAAGGTTGGGGGAGGTACGAGCAGTACTTC.

The rearrangement uses TRBV19 and TRBJ2-1, with TRBD1 matching 7 bases. The ends lost 6 bases at V and 0 bases at J; junction bases unmatched: 14. Germline V gene lookup returns CDR1 LNHDA and CDR2 SQIVND (reference sequence). The CDR3 spans 18 residues. CDR3 coding DNA: TGTGCCAGTAGCAACCCTTCCACAGGGGCCATCTCCTACAATGAGCAGTTCTTC. It codes for CASSNPSTGAISYNEQFF.

V and J are TRBV28 and TRBJ2-7; D possibly corresponds to TRBD1 (6 bases). The V end was cut by 4 bases, the J end by 1 base, with 17 bases between. CDR1 is MDHEN, CDR2 SYDVKM, per germline. This CDR3 is 16 amino acids long. The CDR3 protein is CASSSLQGGKSYEQYF. Written as DNA, the CDR3 is TGTGCCAGCAGTTCCCTACAGGGTGGGAAGTCCTACGAGCAGTACTTC.

CDR3 DNA sequence: TGTGCCAGTAGTACCACCGGGACAGGGAGCCAATTGCTGTTTTTT. Translated: CASSTTGTGSQLLFF. This chain connects TRBV19 to TRBJ1-4; 9 nucleotides match TRBD1. The CDR3 consists of 15 residues. Germline V CDR1 and CDR2: LNHDA, SQIVND (reference sequence). With V trimmed by 4 bases and J by 14 bases, 14 bases remained unmatched. The entire variable domain, with the rest obtained from reference TRBV19 and TRBJ1-4, is as follows: DGGITQSPKYLFRKEGQNVTLSCEQNLNHDAMYWYRQDPGQGLRLIYYSQIVNDFQKGDIAEGYSVSREKKESFPLTVTSAQKNPTAFYLCASSTTGTGSQLLFFGSGTQLSVL.

V gene TRBV5-1 combines with J gene TRBJ2-1; D is possibly TRBD2 (6 bases). V lost 0 bases, J lost 0 bases, and 16 bases lay in between. Germline V gene lookup returns CDR1 SGHRS and CDR2 YFSETQ. The CDR3 has 18 residues. CDR3 sequence reads: CASSLAPWGSGSYNEQFF. DNA for the CDR3: TGCGCCAGCAGCTTGGCTCCGTGGGGTAGCGGCTCCTACAATGAGCAGTTCTTC.

The chain employs TRBV4-2 and TRBJ2-1, with TRBD2 matching 7 bases. V was clipped by 0 bases and J by 9 bases; unmatched bases: 20. CDR1 LGHNA and CDR2 YNFKEQ come from the germline V gene. This CDR3 region has 19 residues. The chain's CDR3 is CASSQDPRGGGSLVGEQFF. DNA of the CDR3: TGTGCCAGCAGCCAAGACCCCCGCGGTGGCGGGAGCTTAGTCGGTGAGCAGTTCTTC.

The chain uses TRBV5-4 and TRBJ2-7, with D tentatively TRBD1 (6 bases). Between the trimmed V and J ends, which lost 2 bases and 0 bases, there was a span of 12 bases. Germline V CDR1 and CDR2: SGHNT, YYREEE (reference sequence). This CDR3 spans 15 amino acids. Written as DNA, the CDR3 is TGTGCCAGCAGCTTTGCCGGACAGCGCTCCTACGAGCAGTACTTC. Translation gives CASSFAGQRSYEQYF.

The gene calls are TRBV11-2 and TRBJ1-1, with D perhaps matching TRBD1 (5 bases). This CDR3 region has 14 residues. Germline V gene sequence: CDR1 SGHAT, CDR2 FQNNGV. With 4 bases removed from V and 6 bases from J, the gap between germline ends came to 15 bases. This chain's CDR3 is CASSWDHGTPEAFF. CDR3 coding DNA: TGTGCCAGCAGCTGGGACCATGGGACTCCTGAAGCTTTCTTT. Full variable domain (missing parts from reference TRBV11-2 and TRBJ1-1): EAGVAQSPRYKIIEKRQSVAFWCNPISGHATLYWYQQILGQGPKLLIQFQNNGVVDDSQLPKDRFSAERLKGVDSTLKIQPAKLEDSAVYLCASSWDHGTPEAFFGQGTRLTVV.